One sample yielded the 23 T cell receptor beta chains listed below, sequenced in a study of T cell changes during pregnancy in multiple sclerosis. The assay was immunoSEQ multiplex PCR, and TCRdb's table has in-frame clones only and misses some. In the table there are approximately 100,000 clones, roughly nine tenths of which are singletons. The specimen was peripheral blood, collected before pregnancy. These receptors were obtained from a female donor with multiple sclerosis, enrolled in a pregnancy study.

J is TRBJ1-1 and V is TRBV6-5; tentative D call: TRBD1 (5 bases). The length of the CDR3 is 16 residues. Germline CDR1 and CDR2: MNHEY and SVGAGI. V lost 0 bases, J lost 4 bases, and 15 bases lay in between. The CDR3 region is CASSYSIIRGSTEAFF. DNA for the CDR3: TGTGCCAGCAGTTACTCGATAATACGGGGGAGCACTGAAGCTTTCTTT.

The chain employs TRBV19 and TRBJ1-2; D may be TRBD1 (6 bases). The germline V and J ends were trimmed by 6 bases and 7 bases, with 12 bases remaining between them. Looked up from germline, CDR1 is LNHDA and CDR2 is SQIVND (reference sequence). CDR3 length: 12 amino acids. In DNA form, the CDR3 reads TGTGCCAGTAGGATATCAGGGGTTGGCTACACCTTC. Translation gives CASRISGVGYTF.

This chain uses TRBV4-1 with TRBJ2-5; the D gene is possibly TRBD2 (5 bases). This CDR3 is built from 16 residues. Trimming removed 0 bases from V and 5 bases from J, with 16 bases in between. Per germline, CDR1 MGHRA and CDR2 YSYEKL. The CDR3 region has the DNA TGCGCCAGCAGCCAAGACCTTCGGGGTTCTAGGGAGACCCAGTACTTC. Translated, it gives CASSQDLRGSRETQYF.

CDR3: CASSPYQGFNTDEQYF. The CDR3 DNA follows: TGTGCCAGCTCACCATACCAGGGTTTCAATACGGACGAGCAGTACTTC. The chain recombines TRBV18 with TRBJ2-7; D possibly corresponds to TRBD1 (5 bases). Germline V gives CDR1 KGHSH, CDR2 LQKENI. V was trimmed by 2 bases and J by 5 bases, leaving 19 bases between them. This CDR3 comprises 16 residues. The full variable domain, rest sourced from reference TRBV18 and TRBJ2-7, is NAGVMQNPRHLVRRRGQEARLRCSPMKGHSHVYWYRQLPEEGLKFMVYLQKENIIDESGMPKERFSAEFPKEGPSILRIQQVVRGDSAAYFCASSPYQGFNTDEQYFGPGTRLTVT.

The rearrangement links TRBV28 to TRBJ2-1; D remains unclear. There are 14 residues in the CDR3. Per germline, CDR1 MDHEN and CDR2 SYDVKM. The V end lost 10 bases, the J end lost 1 base, and 14 bases lay between the germline ends. As DNA, the CDR3 is TGTGCCATCGGCAGTGGGCGATCCTACAATGAGCAGTTCTTC. Translated: CAIGSGRSYNEQFF.

This sequence joins TRBV30 and TRBJ2-3; 11 nucleotides line up with TRBD2. J lost 7 bases, V lost 3 bases, and 18 bases had no gene match. The CDR3 consists of 18 residues. Germline lookup yields CDR1 GTSNPN and CDR2 SVGIG (reference sequence). CDR3 nucleotide sequence: TGTGCCTGGAGCCGGACCGGGACTAGCGGATTCTTCACGCATACGCAGTATTTT. This encodes CAWSRTGTSGFFTHTQYF.

Points on this clone: Other DNA sequences in this specimen translate into the identical CDR3. The chain joins TRBV27 to TRBJ2-6; D unclear. V was cut by 5 bases and J by 0 bases, with 5 bases left in between. Germline-derived CDR1 and CDR2 are MNHEY and SMNVEV (reference sequence). The CDR3 loop spans 14 amino acids. CDR3 in amino acids: CASSLLSGANVLTF. The CDR3 nucleotides read TGTGCCAGCAGTCTCCTCTCTGGGGCCAACGTCCTGACTTTC.

This chain connects TRBV7-6 to TRBJ2-3; the match to TRBD1 covers 8 bases. This CDR3 spans 20 amino acids. V lost 2 bases, J lost 2 bases, and 18 bases stayed unmatched. Germline CDR1 SGHVS, CDR2 FNYEAQ. CDR3 amino acids: CASSLKAGDSRDRNTDTQYF. The DNA for the CDR3 is TGTGCCAGCAGCTTAAAGGCGGGTGACAGCCGGGACAGGAACACAGATACGCAGTATTTT.

This clone was counted a single time. The chain employs TRBV11-2 and TRBJ2-1; 14 bases are a match to TRBD2. This CDR3 has 16 amino acids. Germline V gene sequence: CDR1 SGHAT, CDR2 FQNNGV. V dropped 5 bases and J dropped 6; count of bases not matched to a gene: 6. CDR3 DNA sequence: TGTGCCAGCAGCCCGCTGACTAGCGGGAGGGCCAATGAGCAGTTCTTC. As protein: CASSPLTSGRANEQFF.

The CDR3 nucleotides read TGTGCCAGCAACAGAACGGGACTAGCGGGGGGAGGGTCCTACAATGAGCAGTTCTTC. Encoded protein: CASNRTGLAGGGSYNEQFF. The V and J genes are TRBV7-6 and TRBJ2-1; TRBD2 aligns across 15 bases. The CDR3 sequence is 19 residues long. V was clipped by 7 bases and J by 1 base; unmatched bases: 11. Looked up from germline, CDR1 is SGHVS and CDR2 is FNYEAQ.

The gene calls are TRBV7-3 and TRBJ2-6, with a weak D call TRBD1 (5 bases). The CDR3 covers 20 residues. V lost 5 bases, J lost 1 base, and 24 bases lay in between. CDR1 is SGHTA, CDR2 FQGTGA, per germline. The DNA of the CDR3 is TGTGCCAGCAGCGATAAACCCCTACAGGAGTACCGGTCTGGGGCCAACGTCCTGACTTTC. It codes for CASSDKPLQEYRSGANVLTF.

The chain uses TRBV7-3 and TRBJ2-1; D remains ambiguous. The CDR3 has 13 amino acids. V lost 0 bases and J lost 9, with 9 bases in between. Germline CDR1 is SGHTA and CDR2 is FQGTGA. The CDR3 loop reads CASSLTVHGEQFF. The CDR3 nucleotides are TGTGCCAGCAGCTTAACAGTCCACGGTGAGCAGTTCTTC. The complete variable domain, with remaining parts taken from reference TRBV7-3 and TRBJ2-1, reads GAGVSQTPSNKVTEKGKYVELRCDPISGHTALYWYRQSLGQGPEFLIYFQGTGAADDSGLPNDRFFAVRPEGSVSTLKIQRTERGDSAVYLCASSLTVHGEQFFGPGTRLTVL.

V gene TRBV19 combines with J gene TRBJ1-5, with a tentative D call TRBD1 (6 bases). The germline gives CDR1 LNHDA, CDR2 SQIVND (reference sequence). Trimming pared 8 bases from V and 5 bases from J, leaving 22 bases between. The CDR3 length is 16 residues. CDR3 sequence reads: CASLPWAGAGDQPQHF. CDR3 nucleotide sequence: TGTGCCAGTCTTCCCTGGGCGGGGGCGGGCGATCAGCCCCAGCATTTT. Variable domain in full (rest from reference TRBV19 and TRBJ1-5): DGGITQSPKYLFRKEGQNVTLSCEQNLNHDAMYWYRQDPGQGLRLIYYSQIVNDFQKGDIAEGYSVSREKKESFPLTVTSAQKNPTAFYLCASLPWAGAGDQPQHFGDGTRLSIL.

This chain connects TRBV2 to TRBJ2-1, with 10 nucleotides matching TRBD2. The V gene's germline CDR1 is SNHLY and CDR2 FYNNEI. The CDR3 loop spans 20 amino acids. J lost 6 bases, V lost 6 bases, and 23 bases had no gene match. The CDR3 here is CASRREVTGLAVLSGNEQFF. Written as DNA, the CDR3 is TGTGCCAGCAGAAGAGAGGTAACTGGACTAGCGGTCCTATCTGGCAATGAGCAGTTCTTC.

This clone is a singleton in its sample. V and J are TRBV6-1 and TRBJ2-1, with a possible D match to TRBD1 (6 bases). CDR1 is MNHNS and CDR2 is SASEGT in the germline V gene. The CDR3 contains 15 residues. V was shortened by 2 bases and J by 4 bases, with 12 bases between the two germline ends. This chain's CDR3 is CASSERGHPYNEQFF. The CDR3 nucleotides are TGTGCCAGCAGTGAAAGGGGACACCCTTACAATGAGCAGTTCTTC.

The rearrangement links TRBV7-8 to TRBJ1-5; 10 nucleotides agree with TRBD1. The V gene end was trimmed by 7 bases and the J gene end by 7 bases; junction bases not matched to a gene: 13. This CDR3 comprises 16 residues. Germline lookup yields CDR1 SGHVS and CDR2 FQNEAQ. Here the CDR3 reads CASIPGQGFLGQPQHF. CDR3 nucleotides: TGTGCCAGCATCCCGGGACAGGGGTTCTTAGGGCAGCCCCAGCATTTT.

DNA of the CDR3: TGTGCCATCAGTGAGCGGCAGGGGGGAAACACCATATATTTT. Translation: CAISERQGGNTIYF. This sequence joins TRBV10-3 and TRBJ1-3; perhaps TRBD1 as D (6 bases). This CDR3 comprises 14 residues. Germline values: CDR1 ENHRY, CDR2 SYGVKD. Between the trimmed V and J ends, which lost 2 bases and 4 bases, there was a span of 9 bases.

The chain employs TRBV4-1 and TRBJ2-3; 9 bases are a match to TRBD1. There are 15 residues in the CDR3. The V segment lost 4 bases and the J segment 3 bases; nucleotides outside the gene matches: 5. In germline, CDR1 is MGHRA, CDR2 YSYEKL. The CDR3 sequence: CASSPRQGVTDTQYF. The CDR3 DNA reads TGCGCCAGCAGCCCGCGACAGGGGGTAACAGATACGCAGTATTTT.

The V call is TRBV6-1, the J call TRBJ2-7; possibly TRBD2 for D (6 bases). V dropped 4 bases and J dropped 2 bases, with 12 bases sitting between them. Germline lookup yields CDR1 MNHNS and CDR2 SASEGT. The CDR3 totals 14 residues. The CDR3 coding sequence is TGTGCCAGCAGTGTAAGAATAGCGGCCTACGAGCAGTACTTC. Amino acid sequence: CASSVRIAAYEQYF.

The rearrangement joins TRBV5-6 to TRBJ1-2, with D perhaps matching TRBD1 (6 bases). Germline loops: CDR1 SGHDT, CDR2 YYEEEE. This CDR3 is 14 amino acids long. The germline V and J ends were trimmed by 4 bases and 4 bases, with 14 bases remaining between them. In DNA form, the CDR3 reads TGTGCCAGCAGCAACAGACAGGATCTCTATGGCTACACCTTC. Its translation: CASSNRQDLYGYTF.

CDR3 loop: CASSQLTGFGNTIYF. DNA of the CDR3: TGCGCCAGCAGCCAACTCACAGGGTTCGGAAACACCATATATTTT. The chain uses TRBV5-1 and TRBJ1-3; weak D call: TRBD1 (6 bases). The germline V gene has CDR1 SGHRS and CDR2 YFSETQ. Trimming stripped 4 bases from V and 4 bases from J, with 15 bases between. This CDR3 is 15 amino acids long.

V gene TRBV30 combines with J gene TRBJ2-7, with 7 bases that match TRBD2. Germline trimming cut 3 bases from V and 6 bases from J; bases unmatched to any gene: 11. Germline V gene data show CDR1 as GTSNPN and CDR2 as SVGIG (reference sequence). The CDR3 is 14 amino acids. In DNA, the CDR3 is TGTGCCTGGAGCCTGTCGCGGGGGAGGCTCGAGCAGTACTTC. Its translation is CAWSLSRGRLEQYF.

This chain links TRBV5-1 with TRBJ1-1; D might be TRBD1 (5 bases). The CDR3 is 14 amino acids. Germline V gene sequence: CDR1 SGHRS, CDR2 YFSETQ. V lost 2 bases and J lost 5, with 13 bases in between. The CDR3 DNA is TGCGCCAGCAGCTTTCCCCAGGGTGGGACTGAAGCTTTCTTT. The encoded protein is CASSFPQGGTEAFF. Full variable domain (outside the CDR3, taken from reference TRBV5-1 and TRBJ1-1): KAGVTQTPRYLIKTRGQQVTLSCSPISGHRSVSWYQQTPGQGLQFLFEYFSETQRNKGNFPGRFSGRQFSNSRSEMNVSTLELGDSALYLCASSFPQGGTEAFFGQGTRLTVV.